This T cell receptor beta chain is drawn from a study of T cells in Graves' hyperthyroidism and ophthalmopathy. This clonotype was recorded many times. V was shortened by 4 bases and J by 4 bases, with 10 bases between the two germline ends. The CDR3 loop spans 13 amino acids. Disease duration was under 3 months in the ophthalmopathy patients, who also had a Clinical Activity Score of at least 3 and a NOSPECS grade of at least 4. The PBMCs were sourced from fresh peripheral blood (about 10 ml). Authors of the study amplified TCR beta CDR3 regions from RNA transcripts. A first-round RT-PCR of the TCR CDR3 used the HTBI primer set. TCRdb analysed the multiplex PCR reads with MiXCR anew, one entry per CDR3 protein. Of a few hundred thousand distinct CDR3 sequences in the sample, 15% to 20% were seen once.

Sequenced sample: blood. The V gene is TRBV12-3 or TRBV12-4, the J gene TRBJ2-5; D is ambiguous. The TCR originated in a woman between 35 and 50 years old with Graves' ophthalmopathy. DNA for the CDR3: TGTGCCAGCAGTTGGGCCAGCGCAGAGACCCAGTACTTC. Its translation: CASSWASAETQYF.